These 6 T cell receptor beta chains share one sample of origin, sequenced in a study of PD-1 blockade in classical Hodgkin lymphoma. Some clones are missing from TCRdb's copy, which holds only in-frame ones; the method was immunoSEQ multiplex PCR. The table records around 99,000 clones, roughly 79% of them present only once. Following autologous stem cell transplantation, relapse occurred in every patient, and exposure to brentuximab vedotin varied. Material: peripheral blood mononuclear cells (PBMCs), obtained before the second cycle of nivolumab. The receptors were gathered from a human donor with classical Hodgkin lymphoma.

The chain links TRBV7-2 to TRBJ2-2; TRBD1 is a possible D gene (5 bases). CDR3 length equals 14 residues. The V end lost 5 bases, the J end lost 1 base, and 8 bases lay between the germline ends. Germline-derived CDR1 and CDR2 are SGHTA and FQGNSA. The CDR3 coding sequence is TGTGCCAGCAGCCTCGACAGGAACACCGGGGAGCTGTTTTTT. Amino acids: CASSLDRNTGELFF.

The rearrangement links TRBV6-1 to TRBJ1-2, with 9 bases identical to TRBD1. The CDR3 consists of 15 residues. Per the germline V gene, CDR1 is MNHNS and CDR2 is SASEGT. Germline trimming cut 3 bases from V and 7 bases from J; bases unmatched to any gene: 9. The CDR3 nucleotides are TGTGCCAGCAGTGAGGACCGGGACAGGGTGTCTGGCTACACCTTC. Translation: CASSEDRDRVSGYTF.

The rearrangement joins TRBV27 to TRBJ1-1; possible D gene TRBD1, 6 bases. The V end was cut by 5 bases, the J end by 0 bases, with 13 bases between. Germline CDR1 and CDR2: MNHEY and SMNVEV (reference sequence). This CDR3 comprises 15 residues. CDR3 bases: TGTGCCAGCAGTACAAAAGGACAGATGAACACTGAAGCTTTCTTT. This translates into CASSTKGQMNTEAFF.

This sequence joins TRBV19 and TRBJ2-7; the match to TRBD2 covers 7 bases. CDR1 LNHDA and CDR2 SQIVND come from the germline V gene (reference sequence). This CDR3 region has 15 residues. V was pared by 5 bases and J by 3 bases, with 10 bases of the junction left unmatched. In DNA form, the CDR3 reads TGTGCCAGTAGTCCCGGGCTAGCGGCCCTCTACGAGCAGTACTTC. It specifies CASSPGLAALYEQYF.

The chain recombines TRBV7-6 with TRBJ2-5, with D unresolved. The CDR3 contains 12 residues. V was pared by 3 bases and J by 5 bases, with 7 bases between. CDR1 is SGHVS and CDR2 is FNYEAQ in the germline V gene. CDR3 residues: CASSFILETQYF. CDR3 nucleotides: TGTGCCAGCAGCTTCATACTGGAGACCCAGTACTTC.

The chain couples TRBV6-5 to TRBJ2-7; 9 bases are shared with TRBD2. Trimming took 0 bases from V and 2 from J; bases not matched to a gene: 2. Germline CDR1 and CDR2: MNHEY and SVGAGI. The CDR3 has 15 amino acids. CDR3 in amino acids: CASSYSSGRTYEQYF. The CDR3 bases are TGTGCCAGCAGTTACTCGAGCGGGAGGACCTACGAGCAGTACTTC.